The 23 T cell receptor beta chains given below trace back to one sample, sequenced in a study of Graves' ophthalmopathy and Graves' hyperthyroidism. The authors amplified TCR beta CDR3 regions, and they did so from RNA transcripts for repertoire sequencing. The workflow started with a first-round RT-PCR run with HTBI primers and then moved on to a second-round multiplex PCR. TCRdb re-analysed the multiplex PCR reads in MiXCR, keeping a single row per CDR3 protein. The repertoire holds 150,000 to 200,000 distinct CDR3 sequences, roughly 36% seen once, with roughly 8.9% in the top ten. Sequencing input: peripheral blood. The receptors were gathered from a man aged 30-40 years with Graves' ophthalmopathy.

This sequence joins TRBV28 and TRBJ2-7; 9 bases map to TRBD2. V dropped 9 bases and J dropped 5; count of bases not matched to a gene: 5. CDR1 is MDHEN and CDR2 is SYDVKM in the germline V gene. The CDR3 is 12 residues long. CDR3 in DNA: TGTGCCAGTACGGCGGGGGGGAACGAGCAGTACTTC. Translating gives CASTAGGNEQYF. Variable domain in full (rest from reference TRBV28 and TRBJ2-7): DVKVTQSSRYLVKRTGEKVFLECVQDMDHENMFWYRQDPGLGLRLIYFSYDVKMKEKGDIPEGYSVSREKKERFSLILESASTNQTSMYLCASTAGGNEQYFGPGTRLTVT.

This clonotype occurred once. The chain joins TRBV14 to TRBJ1-6; D is possibly TRBD1 (5 bases). The V end was cut by 0 bases, the J end by 7 bases, with 13 bases between. The CDR3 runs 16 residues. Per the germline V gene, CDR1 is SGHDN and CDR2 is FVKESK. In nucleotides, the CDR3 is TGTGCCAGCAGCCAAGAAATAGGGACGGAAAATTCACCCCTCCACTTT. Protein product: CASSQEIGTENSPLHF.

The chain recombines TRBV12-3 or TRBV12-4 with TRBJ1-2, with no clear D. Trimming cost V 1 base and J 5 bases, with 5 bases left between them. The CDR3 has 12 residues. DNA of the CDR3: TGTGCCAGCAGTTTAGTTCCTTATGGCTACACCTTC. Translated: CASSLVPYGYTF.

In its sample, this clonotype was seen many times. The chain recombines TRBV12-3 or TRBV12-4 with TRBJ1-1; unclear D gene. This CDR3 has 15 residues. V was clipped by 9 bases and J by 0 bases, with 17 bases between them. The CDR3 bases are TGTGCCAGTTCCAACGCAGGAAGCATGAACACTGAAGCTTTCTTT. This translates into CASSNAGSMNTEAFF.

This rearrangement joins TRBV12-3 or TRBV12-4 to TRBJ2-7; the match to TRBD2 covers 8 bases. The CDR3 is made up of 14 amino acids. V gave up 6 bases and J gave up 0 bases; unmatched junction bases: 4. CDR3 amino acids: CASSQTSDSYEQYF. The CDR3 DNA reads TGTGCCAGCAGCCAGACTAGCGACTCCTACGAGCAGTACTTC.

This clonotype has only one observation. The chain combines TRBV28 with TRBJ2-7; either TRBD1 or TRBD2 may supply D (7 bases each). The CDR3 contains 14 residues. Germline V lookup: CDR1 MDHEN, CDR2 SYDVKM. Trimming shortened V by 5 bases and J by 5 bases, and 16 bases separated the two germline ends. CDR3 DNA: TGTGCCAGCAGTATCTACAGGGGAGGGGACGAGCAGTACTTC. It yields the protein CASSIYRGGDEQYF.

This clonotype was detected ten times or more. The chain employs TRBV28 and TRBJ2-7; TRBD1 might be the D (6 bases). Per germline, CDR1 MDHEN and CDR2 SYDVKM. The CDR3 covers 13 residues. V lost 5 bases and J 7 bases, leaving 15 bases between the germline ends. The CDR3 region is CASSTYRDGEQYF. The DNA of the CDR3 is TGTGCCAGCAGTACCTACAGGGATGGAGAGCAGTACTTC.

Here the CDR3 reads CASSTPRTGPTYEQYF. CDR3 in DNA: TGTGCCAGTAGTACTCCCCGGACAGGGCCAACCTACGAGCAGTACTTC. The rearrangement links TRBV19 to TRBJ2-7; TRBD1 matches 8 bases. Trimming cost V 4 bases and J 2 bases; bases outside gene matches: 10. The CDR3 spans 16 residues. Germline lookup yields CDR1 LNHDA and CDR2 SQIVND (reference sequence).

This clonotype has at least ten counts. V is TRBV6-5 and J is TRBJ1-1; 7 bases align to TRBD1. Trimming removed 8 bases from V and 0 bases from J; junction bases left unmatched: 6. The germline gives CDR1 MNHEY, CDR2 SVGAGI. This CDR3 region has 14 residues. CDR3 sequence reads: CASLQGNLNTEAFF. The CDR3 bases are TGTGCCAGCCTACAGGGGAACTTGAACACTGAAGCTTTCTTT.

This clonotype came up many times. The V call is TRBV20-1, the J call TRBJ2-7, with 12 bases aligning to TRBD2. With 5 bases clipped from V and 3 bases from J, the junction kept 5 bases outside the gene matches. In germline, CDR1 is DFQATT, CDR2 SNEGSKA (reference sequence). CDR3 length equals 14 residues. The CDR3 DNA reads as TGCAGTGCTCTCCAACTAGCGGGAGGCTACGAGCAGTACTTC. Translated, it gives CSALQLAGGYEQYF.

The chain combines TRBV7-2 with TRBJ1-2; 8 nucleotides line up with TRBD1. J gave up 5 bases and V 7 bases, and 6 bases lay outside the gene matches. Germline values: CDR1 SGHTA, CDR2 FQGNSA. The CDR3 totals 13 residues. The CDR3 protein is CASNLQGAYGYTF. The CDR3 nucleotides read TGTGCCAGCAACCTTCAGGGGGCGTATGGCTACACCTTC.

This clonotype was detected once. The junction departs from germline at one end; a sequencing error may be responsible. This chain links TRBV28 with TRBJ1-1; 8 bases line up with TRBD1. The CDR3 has 16 residues. CDR1 is MDHEN and CDR2 is SYDVKM in the germline V gene. The chain's CDR3 is CASSPSPGGLNTAAFF. The CDR3 region has the DNA TGTGCCAGCAGTCCTTCCCCAGGGGGCCTGAACACTGCAGCTTTCTTT.

This sequence joins TRBV11-2 and TRBJ2-7; no firm D call. The length of the CDR3 is 13 residues. Germline values: CDR1 SGHAT, CDR2 FQNNGV. V dropped 3 bases and J dropped 2 bases, with 8 bases sitting between them. CDR3 DNA sequence: TGTGCCAGCAGCTTGGCTTCCACCTACGAGCAGTACTTC. This sequence encodes CASSLASTYEQYF.

Many counts were recorded for this clonotype. The V gene is TRBV5-1, the J gene TRBJ1-1, with D perhaps TRBD1 (6 bases). V was cut by 2 bases and J by 4 bases, with 15 bases left in between. Germline V gene sequence: CDR1 SGHRS, CDR2 YFSETQ. The CDR3 covers 15 residues. CDR3: CASSLVAEQGTEAFF. As DNA, the CDR3 is TGCGCCAGCAGCTTAGTCGCGGAACAGGGCACTGAAGCTTTCTTT.

This chain joins TRBV12-3 or TRBV12-4 and TRBJ1-1; TRBD1 is a possible D gene (5 bases). The CDR3 extends over 15 amino acids. V dropped 3 bases and J dropped 0 bases, with 11 bases sitting between them. The CDR3 loop reads CASSFTQGMNTEAFF. The CDR3 nucleotides are TGTGCCAGCAGTTTTACCCAGGGTATGAACACTGAAGCTTTCTTT.

This sequence joins TRBV20-1 and TRBJ1-1; D not resolved. V dropped 0 bases and J dropped 7 bases, with 6 bases sitting between them. Per the germline V gene, CDR1 is DFQATT and CDR2 is SNEGSKA (reference sequence). The CDR3 sequence is 11 residues long. The CDR3 loop reads CSARDPNEAFF. The CDR3 region has the DNA TGCAGTGCTAGAGATCCGAATGAAGCTTTCTTT.

This clonotype was seen many times. This chain links TRBV6-1 with TRBJ1-1, with D perhaps matching TRBD1 (5 bases). Germline V lookup: CDR1 MNHNS, CDR2 SASEGT. Trimming stripped 6 bases from V and 1 base from J, with 12 bases between. There are 14 residues in the CDR3. Here the CDR3 reads CASRAPRENTEAFF. The DNA for the CDR3 is TGTGCCAGCAGAGCCCCCAGGGAGAACACTGAAGCTTTCTTT.

This rearrangement joins TRBV19 to TRBJ2-5; 8 nucleotides match TRBD2. Trimming cost V 11 bases and J 5 bases; bases outside gene matches: 10. Looked up from germline, CDR1 is LNHDA and CDR2 is SQIVND (reference sequence). The CDR3 has 13 residues. The CDR3 nucleotides read TGTGCCTCGGGACGGGAGGGCGTGGAGACCCAGTACTTC. Amino acid sequence: CASGREGVETQYF.

This clonotype was seen many times. The chain links TRBV6-5 to TRBJ2-7, with D possibly TRBD1 on 5 matching bases. Germline CDR1 MNHEY, CDR2 SVGAGI. Trimming stripped 3 bases from V and 3 bases from J, with 12 bases between. The CDR3 is 14 residues long. CDR3 in amino acids: CASSYRGPGYEQYF. CDR3 bases: TGTGCCAGCAGTTATAGGGGTCCGGGCTACGAGCAGTACTTC.

This clonotype came up a few times. CDR3: CASSLGGHKGYTF. The CDR3 DNA is TGTGCCAGCAGTTTAGGAGGGCATAAGGGCTACACCTTC. V and J are TRBV12-3 or TRBV12-4 and TRBJ1-2, with D uncertain. V shed 1 base and J shed 8 bases, with 11 bases lying between them. The CDR3 consists of 13 residues.

This clonotype was seen many times. The chain joins TRBV20-1 to TRBJ2-5, with D maybe TRBD1 (5 bases). Germline assignment: CDR1 DFQATT and CDR2 SNEGSKA (reference sequence). V was trimmed by 6 bases and J by 2 bases, leaving 13 bases between them. This CDR3 region has 13 residues. The CDR3 region is CSATDRIQETQYF. CDR3 sequence (DNA): TGCAGTGCAACAGACAGAATACAAGAGACCCAGTACTTC.

This clonotype was picked up many times. V and J are TRBV29-1 and TRBJ2-7, with 7 bases fitting TRBD1. The length of the CDR3 is 13 residues. CDR1 is SQVTM and CDR2 is ANQGSEA in the germline V gene. V lost 7 bases, J lost 0 bases, and 6 bases stayed unmatched. As DNA, the CDR3 is TGCAGCGCCACGGCAGGGGGCTCCTACGAGCAGTACTTC. It specifies CSATAGGSYEQYF.

This clonotype turned up a few times. This sequence joins TRBV7-2 and TRBJ1-2; the D gene is possibly TRBD1 (6 bases). The CDR3 sequence is 12 residues long. Per germline, CDR1 SGHTA and CDR2 FQGNSA. Trimming left V 5 bases short and J 5 bases short, with 9 bases between. The DNA of the CDR3 is TGTGCCAGCAGCGGTGGACAGTATGGCTACACCTTC. Protein: CASSGGQYGYTF.